This TCR beta chain was sequenced for a study of T cell responses to AZD1222 COVID-19 vaccine. General study points: Spike-wide vaccine-associated CD4 TCRs dominated at 160-218 and 743-854. AZD1222 recipients seropositive at baseline numbered only five or six.

The germline CDR1 and CDR2 sequences are MGHRA and YSYEKL. Trimming at V came to 1 base and at J to 0 bases, leaving 9 bases not matched to a gene. This CDR3 is built from 18 residues. This clone was detected only once. The antigen is not known. The table came from immunoSEQ multiplex PCR; TCRdb's copy has only in-frame clones and leaves some out. The sample lists tens of thousands of clones; over 85% were seen once. The rearrangement uses TRBV4-1 and TRBJ2-3; 8 bases agree with TRBD2. This specimen consisted of peripheral blood, obtained 28 days after the second AZD1222 dose. This sequence was found in an adult who received the AZD1222 COVID-19 vaccine. The CDR3 DNA reads TGCGCCAGCAGCCAAGTTGCAGGACTAGCTAGTAGCACAGATACGCAGTATTTT. Translated: CASSQVAGLASSTDTQYF.